The present entry profiles one T cell receptor beta chain with its context. The antigen is not known. This sample is drawn from a study of T cell repertoires in cytomegalovirus infection. Study-level background: Shared public TCR beta signatures pointed to both CMV infection and a matching HLA type. Whole-study findings and limits: Frequencies of public TCR beta families were cumulated, and this identified carriers of CMV plus the relevant HLA. Dominating the ex vivo response were HLA-C-restricted CMV-specific TCR beta clonotypes.

TCRdb reanalysed the reads using MiXCR and keeps one entry per CDR3 protein. In the table there are 110,000 to 150,000 distinct CDR3 sequences, 5.5% to 7% of which are singletons. The CDR3 covers 15 residues. Losses at the gene ends were 9 bases for V and 5 bases for J; bases not matched to a gene: 14. The germline V gene has CDR1 LNHDA and CDR2 SQIVND (reference sequence). The sequencing sample was made of PBMCs. V is TRBV19 and J is TRBJ2-5, with 8 bases that match TRBD1. This receptor was identified in a human donor in good health (CMV status not recorded). Some clones in this sample may be carry-over from other donors' samples. CDR3 loop: CASKPWTGSMETQYF. CDR3 DNA: TGTGCCAGCAAACCCTGGACAGGGTCTATGGAGACCCAGTACTTC.